One and the same sample provided the 27 T cell receptor beta chains below, sequenced in a study of radiation and T cells in renal cell carcinoma. Assay: immunoSEQ multiplex PCR; the TCRdb copy retains only in-frame clones and omits some. The data contain under 150,000 clones, roughly 77% of them seen just once; the ten biggest clones take up under 2.5%. The time point was: blood 2 weeks post-SBRT. Treatment defined: 15 Gy SBRT to primary tumor, nephrectomy 4 weeks later. The material was blood, obtained from a patient whose treatment included radiotherapy and nephrectomy. Receptor source: a woman aged 55 to 70 with renal cell carcinoma.

The rearrangement links TRBV28 to TRBJ2-3; D may be TRBD1 or TRBD2 (5 bases each). V was shortened by 6 bases and J by 5 bases, with 15 bases between the two germline ends. The CDR3 totals 14 residues. Germline loops: CDR1 MDHEN, CDR2 SYDVKM. In DNA, the CDR3 is TGTGCCAGCAGGATTGGGACGGTGAGAGATACGCAGTATTTT. Protein sequence: CASRIGTVRDTQYF.

This rearrangement joins TRBV19 to TRBJ2-1, with 8 bases fitting TRBD2. The germline gives CDR1 LNHDA, CDR2 SQIVND (reference sequence). Germline trimming cut 0 bases from V and 3 bases from J; bases unmatched to any gene: 7. The CDR3 extends over 17 amino acids. CDR3 loop: CASSIDVAGGFYNEQFF. CDR3 in DNA: TGTGCCAGTAGTATAGATGTTGCGGGGGGCTTCTACAATGAGCAGTTCTTC.

The rearrangement links TRBV28 to TRBJ1-2; the D gene is possibly TRBD1 (6 bases). The CDR3 sequence is 15 residues long. Trimming pared 6 bases from V and 5 bases from J, leaving 19 bases between. Germline CDR1 reads MDHEN; CDR2 reads SYDVKM. CDR3 residues: CASRGRTGTPYGYTF. The CDR3, as DNA: TGTGCCAGCAGGGGACGAACCGGGACACCTTATGGCTACACCTTC.

The gene calls are TRBV6-1 and TRBJ1-1; weak D call: TRBD1 (5 bases). The CDR3 sequence is 18 residues long. V lost 4 bases and J lost 0, with 21 bases in between. Germline CDR1 reads MNHNS; CDR2 reads SASEGT. This CDR3 reads CASSGRRPREGMNTEAFF. Written as DNA, the CDR3 is TGTGCCAGCAGTGGTAGACGGCCCAGGGAGGGAATGAACACTGAAGCTTTCTTT.

V and J are TRBV14 and TRBJ1-1; D uncertain. Germline V gives CDR1 SGHDN, CDR2 FVKESK. The CDR3 is 13 amino acids. Trimming took 1 base from V and 5 from J, leaving 8 bases between them. CDR3 DNA sequence: TGTGCCAGCAGCCAAGGGGTCTTGACTGAAGCTTTCTTT. Translated: CASSQGVLTEAFF.

This chain links TRBV19 with TRBJ2-5; no clear D gene. The CDR3 spans 11 residues. The germline V gene has CDR1 LNHDA and CDR2 SQIVND (reference sequence). The V and J ends lost 3 bases and 5 bases respectively, with 4 bases between them. The CDR3 DNA sequence: TGTGCCAGTAGTATTTTGGAGACCCAGTACTTC. Its translation: CASSILETQYF.

This clone was counted a few times. J is TRBJ1-1 and V is TRBV5-6; D remains ambiguous. Germline CDR1 and CDR2: SGHDT and YYEEEE. The CDR3 loop spans 13 amino acids. Trimming stripped 2 bases from V and 2 bases from J, with 7 bases between. CDR3 DNA sequence: TGTGCCAGCAGCTTTCATCCAAACACTGAAGCTTTCTTT. Translated, it gives CASSFHPNTEAFF.

The chain is built from TRBV7-8 and TRBJ2-3; the D is unclear. V lost 2 bases and J 1 base, leaving 7 bases between the germline ends. This CDR3 spans 14 amino acids. The germline gives CDR1 SGHVS, CDR2 FQNEAQ. The CDR3 DNA reads as TGTGCCAGCAGCTTAATCTGGGGCACAGATACGCAGTATTTT. Translating gives CASSLIWGTDTQYF.

The chain carries TRBV5-1 and TRBJ1-2; D is possibly TRBD1 (6 bases). Germline V gene sequence: CDR1 SGHRS, CDR2 YFSETQ. The CDR3 has 14 residues. V lost 4 bases and J lost 4, with 14 bases in between. The CDR3: CASSQGTNVYGYTF. The CDR3 nucleotides are TGCGCCAGCAGCCAGGGGACTAATGTCTATGGCTACACCTTC.

The rearrangement links TRBV18 to TRBJ2-1, with a possible D match to TRBD2 (5 bases). Trimming removed 6 bases at V and 2 bases at J, with 14 bases between. Germline CDR1 is KGHSH and CDR2 is LQKENI. This CDR3 region has 15 residues. The CDR3 DNA follows: TGTGCCAGCTCCGTGGGCGGGTCACCCTACAATGAGCAGTTCTTC. Translated, it gives CASSVGGSPYNEQFF. Together with reference TRBV18 and TRBJ2-1, the CDR3 gives the full variable domain: NAGVMQNPRHLVRRRGQEARLRCSPMKGHSHVYWYRQLPEEGLKFMVYLQKENIIDESGMPKERFSAEFPKEGPSILRIQQVVRGDSAAYFCASSVGGSPYNEQFFGPGTRLTVL.

The chain is built from TRBV30 and TRBJ2-3; 7 bases fit TRBD2. V dropped 5 bases and J dropped 3; count of bases not matched to a gene: 5. This CDR3 has 13 amino acids. Germline values: CDR1 GTSNPN, CDR2 SVGIG (reference sequence). The CDR3 DNA follows: TGTGCCTGGGGCGGGAGTTGGACAGATACGCAGTATTTT. Residues: CAWGGSWTDTQYF.

The chain carries TRBV28 and TRBJ1-2; TRBD1 is a possible D gene (6 bases). CDR1 MDHEN and CDR2 SYDVKM come from the germline V gene. This CDR3 region has 13 residues. V was trimmed by 1 base and J by 8 bases, leaving 11 bases between them. CDR3 bases: TGTGCCAGCAGTTTATCCCAGGGGCCCGGCTACACCTTC. The encoded protein is CASSLSQGPGYTF.

The rearrangement links TRBV5-5 to TRBJ1-4; 7 nucleotides match TRBD1. The CDR3 is 14 residues long. V dropped 3 bases and J dropped 1; count of bases not matched to a gene: 0. Looked up from germline, CDR1 is SGHKS and CDR2 is YYEKEE (reference sequence). The CDR3 DNA is TGTGCCAGCAGCTCAGGGGGAACTAATGAAAAACTGTTTTTT. Amino acids: CASSSGGTNEKLFF. The variable domain in full, completed from reference TRBV5-5 and TRBJ1-4, reads DAGVTQSPTHLIKTRGQQVTLRCSPISGHKSVSWYQQVLGQGPQFIFQYYEKEERGRGNFPDRFSARQFPNYSSELNVNALLLGDSALYLCASSSGGTNEKLFFGSGTQLSVL.

This chain joins TRBV19 and TRBJ1-2, with 8 bases that match TRBD1. The length of the CDR3 is 12 residues. Losses at the gene ends were 8 bases for V and 4 bases for J; bases not matched to a gene: 3. Germline-derived CDR1 and CDR2 are LNHDA and SQIVND (reference sequence). This CDR3 is CASGTGFYGYTF. CDR3 nucleotides: TGTGCCAGTGGGACAGGCTTCTATGGCTACACCTTC.

V is TRBV19 and J is TRBJ1-5, with D possibly being TRBD1 (6 bases). Trimming took 7 bases from V and 6 from J, leaving 13 bases between them. The CDR3 extends over 13 amino acids. CDR1 is LNHDA, CDR2 SQIVND, per germline (reference sequence). The CDR3 is CASTQGRGQPQHF. Here the CDR3 DNA reads TGTGCCAGTACCCAGGGGCGCGGTCAGCCCCAGCATTTT.

The V and J genes are TRBV19 and TRBJ2-2, with D perhaps TRBD2 (6 bases). Germline loops: CDR1 LNHDA, CDR2 SQIVND (reference sequence). Trimming stripped 3 bases from V and 3 bases from J, with 23 bases between. The CDR3 length is 19 residues. CDR3 amino acids: CASSIPSGTWDSHTGELFF. CDR3 nucleotides: TGTGCCAGTAGTATCCCCTCCGGCACCTGGGACTCCCACACCGGGGAGCTGTTTTTT.

The chain is built from TRBV30 and TRBJ1-2, with D perhaps matching TRBD1 (6 bases). Between the trimmed V and J ends, which lost 3 bases and 1 base, there was a span of 12 bases. CDR1 is GTSNPN, CDR2 SVGIG, per germline (reference sequence). The CDR3 has 14 amino acids. The CDR3 sequence: CAWSDDRFNYGYTF. The CDR3 DNA is TGTGCCTGGAGCGACGACAGGTTTAACTATGGCTACACCTTC.

The chain links TRBV4-1 to TRBJ1-2, with D unresolved. CDR1 and CDR2 from the germline V gene are MGHRA and YSYEKL. CDR3 size: 14 residues. The ends were cut back, 1 base at V and 4 bases at J, with 10 bases in the middle. For the CDR3, the DNA is TGCGCCAGCAGCCAAGGCCAGCAGACCTATGGCTACACCTTC. Amino acid sequence: CASSQGQQTYGYTF.

This chain connects TRBV6-5 to TRBJ2-1, with D possibly TRBD2 on 7 matching bases. The V end lost 0 bases, the J end lost 4 bases, and 13 bases lay between the germline ends. The germline V gene has CDR1 MNHEY and CDR2 SVGAGI. This CDR3 has 16 amino acids. Written as DNA, the CDR3 is TGTGCCAGCAGTTACTCGGGGGGGCGCCAATACAATGAGCAGTTCTTC. Its protein product is CASSYSGGRQYNEQFF.

V gene TRBV6-5 combines with J gene TRBJ2-3; D might be TRBD1 or TRBD2, each matching 5 bases. Between the trimmed V and J ends, which lost 6 bases and 0 bases, there was a span of 13 bases. The germline CDR1 and CDR2 sequences are MNHEY and SVGAGI. CDR3 length: 15 residues. The CDR3 DNA follows: TGTGCCAGCAGGCCCGAGGGGTCTAGCACAGATACGCAGTATTTT. Its protein is CASRPEGSSTDTQYF.

The rearrangement joins TRBV9 to TRBJ1-3; no firm D call. The germline V gene encodes CDR1 SGDLS and CDR2 YYNGEE. The CDR3 totals 16 residues. V lost 4 bases and J lost 2, with 16 bases in between. CDR3 sequence (DNA): TGTGCCAGCAGCTCCCGAGGCTCACTCCCTGGAAACACCATATATTTT. Amino acid sequence: CASSSRGSLPGNTIYF.

This sequence joins TRBV28 and TRBJ1-1, with TRBD1 matching 9 bases. Trimming cost V 5 bases and J 0 bases; bases outside gene matches: 7. The CDR3 covers 16 residues. Germline CDR1 is MDHEN and CDR2 is SYDVKM. CDR3 DNA: TGTGCCAGCAGTGCCGACAGGGGGAGCATGAACACTGAAGCTTTCTTT. Its translation: CASSADRGSMNTEAFF.

The genes are TRBV19 and TRBJ2-3; no clear D. CDR3 length equals 16 residues. With 5 bases removed from V and 0 bases from J, the gap between germline ends came to 15 bases. Germline CDR1 is LNHDA and CDR2 is SQIVND (reference sequence). In nucleotides, the CDR3 is TGTGCCAGTAGTCCTCGACTTCCCCCTAGCACAGATACGCAGTATTTT. Translated: CASSPRLPPSTDTQYF.

Points on this clone: Other DNA sequences of this sample code for an identical CDR3. V usage is TRBV7-9 and J usage is TRBJ1-4, with TRBD1 matching 11 bases. V trimming: 5 bases; J trimming: 7 bases; junction bases outside the gene matches: 6. Germline V gene data show CDR1 as SEHNR and CDR2 as FQNEAQ (reference sequence). The CDR3 loop spans 15 amino acids. CDR3 protein: CASSLRTGGSEKLFF. For the CDR3, the DNA is TGTGCCAGCAGCCTTCGGACAGGGGGCAGTGAAAAACTGTTTTTT.

The rearrangement uses TRBV5-1 and TRBJ2-5, with 10 bases that match TRBD1. Germline assignment: CDR1 SGHRS and CDR2 YFSETQ. V shed 6 bases, J shed 4 bases, and the junction held 9 bases outside the gene matches. The CDR3 covers 15 residues. The CDR3 DNA reads as TGCGCCAGCACCCCTTTGACAGGGGGCAGAGAGACCCAGTACTTC. Translated, it gives CASTPLTGGRETQYF.

V usage is TRBV4-3 and J usage is TRBJ2-7; 9 bases agree with TRBD2. This CDR3 is 14 amino acids long. The germline CDR1 and CDR2 sequences are LGHNA and YSLEER. CDR3 DNA sequence: TGCGCAGCTGAGGGGGGACTAGCACTCTACGAGCAGTACTTC. Translating gives CAAEGGLALYEQYF.

V and J are TRBV5-1 and TRBJ1-2, with 7 bases fitting TRBD1. The trim removed 0 bases at V and 5 bases at J, leaving 7 bases unmatched. Germline V gene data show CDR1 as SGHRS and CDR2 as YFSETQ. The CDR3 consists of 15 residues. CDR3 sequence (DNA): TGCGCCAGCAGCTTGGAAGGGGGACAGCTTTATGGCTACACCTTC. Translated, it gives CASSLEGGQLYGYTF.